What follows are 30 T cell receptor beta chains derived from one specimen sequenced in a study of CD8 T cells in Susac syndrome (dated 2019 in TCRdb). The method behind the library was the immunoSEQ multiplex PCR assay. RNA was extracted with the RNeasy kit and about 0.5 to 1 ug was reverse transcribed using random hexamers. TCRdb reran the public reads through fastp at Q25 and MiXCR, keeping productive beta chains. For every CDR3 protein sequence, its rows merge into one entry that carries the most common genes and DNA. The sample table lists some 180,000 distinct CDR3 sequences, roughly 92% of them with a count of one. 0.1% of the sample rests with the top ten. Sequencing used CD4+ T cells from PBMCs. Every receptor here comes from a human donor in good health.

The rearrangement uses TRBV3-1 and TRBJ2-5; D gene uncertain. Trimming removed 0 bases from V and 5 bases from J, with 7 bases in between. CDR1 is LGHDT, CDR2 YNNKEL, per germline (reference sequence). The CDR3 covers 13 residues. The CDR3 nucleotides read TGTGCCAGCAGCCAAGAGGCTTGGGAGACCCAGTACTTC. Translating it yields CASSQEAWETQYF.

This sequence joins TRBV5-1 and TRBJ2-1; 10 bases line up with TRBD2. Germline CDR1 and CDR2: SGHRS and YFSETQ. V trimming: 1 base; J trimming: 4 bases; junction bases outside the gene matches: 5. This CDR3 is 16 amino acids long. The CDR3 here is CASSLSSGGLYNEQFF. CDR3 sequence (DNA): TGCGCCAGCAGCTTGAGTAGCGGGGGGCTTTACAATGAGCAGTTCTTC.

This sequence joins TRBV29-1 and TRBJ2-3; maybe TRBD2 (7 bases). The germline gives CDR1 SQVTM, CDR2 ANQGSEA. The CDR3 loop spans 15 amino acids. V lost 6 bases and J 2 bases, leaving 18 bases between the germline ends. The CDR3 DNA reads as TGCAGCGTGTCCGAGGGGGGGAGATCCACAGATACGCAGTATTTT. Its translation: CSVSEGGRSTDTQYF.

The sample holds one count of this clonotype. This chain links TRBV3-1 with TRBJ2-2; D call uncertain. V was pared by 0 bases and J by 2 bases, with 7 bases between. CDR3 length equals 15 residues. The germline gives CDR1 LGHDT, CDR2 YNNKEL (reference sequence). The chain's CDR3 is CASSQDTANTGELFF. The DNA for the CDR3 is TGTGCCAGCAGCCAAGATACAGCAAACACCGGGGAGCTGTTTTTT.

A remark on this clonotype: At one end, the junction sequence differs from germline, possibly due to a read error. This chain connects TRBV3-1 to TRBJ1-5; a weak D match, TRBD1 (5 bases). Per germline, CDR1 LGHDT and CDR2 YNNKEL (reference sequence). CDR3 size: 15 residues. Here the CDR3 DNA reads TGTGCCAACAGCGATACCAGACAGCGCAATCAGCCCCAGCATTTT. Its translation is CANSDTRQRNQPQHF. Full variable domain (missing parts from reference TRBV3-1 and TRBJ1-5): DTAVSQTPKYLVTQMGNDKSIKCEQNLGHDTMYWYKQDSKKFLKIMFSYNNKELIINETVPNRFSPKSPDKAHLNLHINSLELGDSAVYFCANSDTRQRNQPQHFGDGTRLSIL.

V gene TRBV19 combines with J gene TRBJ2-3; D remains ambiguous. The germline V gene has CDR1 LNHDA and CDR2 SQIVND (reference sequence). With 8 bases removed from V and 3 bases from J, the gap between germline ends came to 3 bases. CDR3 size: 10 residues. CDR3 sequence (DNA): TGTGCCAGTGGAACAGATACGCAGTATTTT. Translating it yields CASGTDTQYF.

The chain uses TRBV7-2 and TRBJ1-1; D is perhaps TRBD1 (5 bases). This CDR3 is 15 amino acids long. Germline CDR1 is SGHTA and CDR2 is FQGNSA. V lost 2 bases and J lost 6, with 16 bases in between. The CDR3 is CASSLRKGWGAEAFF. The CDR3 bases are TGTGCCAGCAGCTTACGGAAGGGTTGGGGGGCTGAAGCTTTCTTT.

This clonotype appeared a few times. The chain combines TRBV19 with TRBJ2-4; D may correspond to TRBD1 or TRBD2 (5 bases each). CDR1 is LNHDA, CDR2 SQIVND, per germline (reference sequence). This CDR3 contains 14 residues. The germline V and J ends were trimmed by 5 bases and 0 bases, with 8 bases remaining between them. The CDR3 DNA sequence: TGTGCCAGTAGTCCGGGGACAGCCAAAAACATTCAGTACTTC. It translates to CASSPGTAKNIQYF.

The CDR3 loop reads CAWNRANTIYF. In DNA, the CDR3 is TGTGCCTGGAATCGCGCCAACACCATATATTTT. The chain links TRBV30 to TRBJ1-3; D gene uncertain. The germline V and J ends were trimmed by 4 bases and 7 bases, with 8 bases remaining between them. This CDR3 comprises 11 residues. CDR1 GTSNPN and CDR2 SVGIG come from the germline V gene (reference sequence).

The gene calls are TRBV20-1 and TRBJ1-2; 7 bases agree with TRBD1. CDR1 is DFQATT, CDR2 SNEGSKA, per germline (reference sequence). The CDR3 runs 15 residues. Trimming at V came to 4 bases and at J to 2 bases, leaving 10 bases not matched to a gene. The CDR3 is CSANPGTALNYGYTF. In DNA, the CDR3 is TGCAGTGCTAACCCTGGGACAGCCCTAAACTATGGCTACACCTTC.

This rearrangement joins TRBV24-1 to TRBJ2-3, with D possibly matching TRBD1 (6 bases). The CDR3 sequence is 15 residues long. V lost 4 bases to trimming and J lost 3 bases, with 13 bases between them. Germline CDR1 KGHDR, CDR2 SFDVKD. The CDR3: CATSDPIGQTDTQYF. CDR3 in DNA: TGTGCCACCAGTGACCCGATTGGACAGACAGATACGCAGTATTTT.

The chain joins TRBV12-3 or TRBV12-4 to TRBJ2-2; possibly TRBD2 for D (6 bases). The ends were cut back, 6 bases at V and 1 base at J, with 12 bases in the middle. The length of the CDR3 is 15 residues. CDR3 DNA sequence: TGTGCCAGCAGCTGGGGGGAAGGGAACACCGGGGAGCTGTTTTTT. Translation: CASSWGEGNTGELFF.

The chain combines TRBV9 with TRBJ2-1, with D tentatively TRBD1 (6 bases). The germline V and J ends were trimmed by 6 bases and 9 bases, with 16 bases remaining between them. Germline V lookup: CDR1 SGDLS, CDR2 YYNGEE. The CDR3 has 13 residues. CDR3 amino acids: CASTRTQGSEQFF. The CDR3 nucleotides read TGTGCCAGCACCAGAACACAGGGAAGTGAGCAGTTCTTC. The full variable domain, completed using reference TRBV9 and TRBJ2-1, is DSGVTQTPKHLITATGQRVTLRCSPRSGDLSVYWYQQSLDQGLQFLIQYYNGEERAKGNILERFSAQQFPDLHSELNLSSLELGDSALYFCASTRTQGSEQFFGPGTRLTVL.

The J gene is TRBJ2-3, the V gene TRBV2; 10 nucleotides align to TRBD2. The germline V gene encodes CDR1 SNHLY and CDR2 FYNNEI. The CDR3 consists of 13 residues. Trimming cost V 10 bases and J 4 bases; bases outside gene matches: 5. The CDR3 nucleotides are TGTGCCATTAGCGGGGGGACCTCAGATACGCAGTATTTT. It translates to CAISGGTSDTQYF. The full variable domain, rest sourced from reference TRBV2 and TRBJ2-3, is EPEVTQTPSHQVTQMGQEVILRCVPISNHLYFYWYRQILGQKVEFLVSFYNNEISEKSEIFDDQFSVERPDGSNFTLKIRSTKLEDSAMYFCAISGGTSDTQYFGPGTRLTVL.

The chain links TRBV19 to TRBJ2-7; possibly TRBD1 for D (5 bases). The CDR3 contains 15 residues. V dropped 6 bases and J dropped 1 base, with 16 bases sitting between them. Per germline, CDR1 LNHDA and CDR2 SQIVND (reference sequence). In nucleotides, the CDR3 is TGTGCCAGTAGCCCCACAGGTAGTAGTTCCTACGAGCAGTACTTC. It is translated as CASSPTGSSSYEQYF. Combining the CDR3 with reference TRBV19 and TRBJ2-7 gives the whole variable domain DGGITQSPKYLFRKEGQNVTLSCEQNLNHDAMYWYRQDPGQGLRLIYYSQIVNDFQKGDIAEGYSVSREKKESFPLTVTSAQKNPTAFYLCASSPTGSSSYEQYFGPGTRLTVT.

This clonotype was observed a single time. The chain couples TRBV5-1 to TRBJ2-5, with 12 bases that match TRBD2. The CDR3 is 16 amino acids. Losses at the gene ends were 1 base for V and 2 bases for J; bases not matched to a gene: 3. Germline V gives CDR1 SGHRS, CDR2 YFSETQ. CDR3 sequence reads: CASSLSTSGGQETQYF. CDR3 DNA sequence: TGCGCCAGCAGCTTGTCGACTAGCGGGGGACAAGAGACCCAGTACTTC.

The chain links TRBV20-1 to TRBJ2-2, with D uncertain. Trimming removed 3 bases at V and 7 bases at J, with 6 bases between. The CDR3 has 11 amino acids. Germline CDR1 and CDR2: DFQATT and SNEGSKA (reference sequence). CDR3 sequence (DNA): TGCAGTGCTAGGGGGAACGGGGAGCTGTTTTTT. It translates to CSARGNGELFF.

The chain joins TRBV19 to TRBJ1-1; no definite D call. This CDR3 contains 15 residues. From germline, CDR1 is LNHDA and CDR2 SQIVND (reference sequence). Trimming pared 3 bases from V and 4 bases from J, leaving 15 bases between. DNA for the CDR3: TGTGCCAGTAGTATCTCCGGATTCCAGAGCACTGAAGCTTTCTTT. This gives the protein CASSISGFQSTEAFF. Variable domain in full (rest from reference TRBV19 and TRBJ1-1): DGGITQSPKYLFRKEGQNVTLSCEQNLNHDAMYWYRQDPGQGLRLIYYSQIVNDFQKGDIAEGYSVSREKKESFPLTVTSAQKNPTAFYLCASSISGFQSTEAFFGQGTRLTVV.

The chain has TRBV7-9 and TRBJ2-7; D unclear. V was pared by 6 bases and J by 3 bases, with 12 bases between. In germline, CDR1 is SEHNR, CDR2 FQNEAQ (reference sequence). CDR3 size: 13 residues. In nucleotides, the CDR3 is TGTGCCAGCAGACTGGACGCAGACTACGAGCAGTACTTC. Translated, it gives CASRLDADYEQYF.

This sequence joins TRBV28 and TRBJ1-5, with 8 bases identical to TRBD1. The CDR3 contains 15 residues. V gave up 2 bases and J gave up 3 bases; unmatched junction bases: 3. The germline CDR1 and CDR2 sequences are MDHEN and SYDVKM. CDR3 amino acids: CASSLGGQANQPQHF. Here the CDR3 DNA reads TGTGCCAGCAGTTTAGGGGGACAGGCCAATCAGCCCCAGCATTTT. The full variable domain, with the rest looked up from reference TRBV28 and TRBJ1-5, is DVKVTQSSRYLVKRTGEKVFLECVQDMDHENMFWYRQDPGLGLRLIYFSYDVKMKEKGDIPEGYSVSREKKERFSLILESASTNQTSMYLCASSLGGQANQPQHFGDGTRLSIL.

This chain joins TRBV19 and TRBJ2-7; 7 bases match TRBD1. The CDR3 extends over 15 amino acids. Germline V gene sequence: CDR1 LNHDA, CDR2 SQIVND (reference sequence). Losses at the gene ends were 5 bases for V and 0 bases for J; bases not matched to a gene: 7. The CDR3 is CASSYLGGGSYEQYF. DNA for the CDR3: TGTGCCAGTAGTTATTTAGGGGGCGGCTCCTACGAGCAGTACTTC.

This chain connects TRBV13 to TRBJ2-6; D is perhaps TRBD1 (5 bases). V dropped 6 bases and J dropped 0 bases, with 15 bases sitting between them. The germline V gene encodes CDR1 PRHDT and CDR2 FYEKMQ (reference sequence). This CDR3 contains 17 residues. CDR3 region: CASRDRYRSSGANVLTF. Written as DNA, the CDR3 is TGTGCCAGCAGGGACCGATACAGGTCCTCTGGGGCCAACGTCCTGACTTTC.

V and J are TRBV4-1 and TRBJ2-4; D unresolved. This CDR3 comprises 18 residues. The V end lost 1 base, the J end lost 0 bases, and 16 bases lay between the germline ends. CDR1 and CDR2 (germline): MGHRA, YSYEKL. The CDR3 reads CASSQAPPEMGAKNIQYF. CDR3 DNA: TGCGCCAGCAGCCAAGCCCCGCCCGAGATGGGAGCCAAAAACATTCAGTACTTC.

The chain recombines TRBV18 with TRBJ1-2; D gene unclear. The CDR3 covers 15 residues. Trimming took 4 bases from V and 4 from J, leaving 16 bases between them. Germline assignment: CDR1 KGHSH and CDR2 LQKENI. Written as DNA, the CDR3 is TGTGCCAGCTCACTCCAACAGAGCCTGGGCTATGGCTACACCTTC. Its protein is CASSLQQSLGYGYTF.

The V call is TRBV29-1, the J call TRBJ1-1; the D is unclear. In germline, CDR1 is SQVTM, CDR2 ANQGSEA. The CDR3 has 15 residues. V was clipped by 5 bases and J by 0 bases, with 16 bases between them. The CDR3 DNA is TGCAGCGTTCTGCGGACGACACGATTGAACACTGAAGCTTTCTTT. It yields the protein CSVLRTTRLNTEAFF. Together with reference TRBV29-1 and TRBJ1-1, the CDR3 gives the full variable domain: SAVISQKPSRDICQRGTSLTIQCQVDSQVTMMFWYRQQPGQSLTLIATANQGSEATYESGFVIDKFPISRPNLTFSTLTVSNMSPEDSSIYLCSVLRTTRLNTEAFFGQGTRLTVV.

The rearrangement links TRBV4-2 to TRBJ2-2; no clear D gene. Between the trimmed V and J ends, which lost 0 bases and 6 bases, there was a span of 8 bases. Germline assignment: CDR1 LGHNA and CDR2 YNFKEQ. This CDR3 has 14 amino acids. Here the CDR3 DNA reads TGTGCCAGCAGCCAAGATCGGCTAGCCGGGGAGCTGTTTTTT. Protein: CASSQDRLAGELFF.

This clonotype was observed once. This chain joins TRBV6-2 or TRBV6-3 and TRBJ2-1; 9 positions match TRBD1. V shed 2 bases, J shed 2 bases, and the junction held 4 bases outside the gene matches. The CDR3 contains 16 residues. Germline CDR1 is MNHEY and CDR2 is SVGEGT. The CDR3 is CASSYRDRDPYNEQFF. The DNA for the CDR3 is TGTGCCAGCAGTTACCGGGACAGGGACCCCTACAATGAGCAGTTCTTC.

The chain links TRBV20-1 to TRBJ1-5, with TRBD1 matching over 9 bases. CDR3 length: 15 amino acids. Unmatched junction bases numbered 6, after V lost 1 base and J lost 5 bases. Germline CDR1 DFQATT, CDR2 SNEGSKA (reference sequence). The CDR3 sequence is CSARAAGTGYQPQHF. CDR3 sequence (DNA): TGCAGTGCTAGAGCGGCCGGGACAGGGTATCAGCCCCAGCATTTT.

The V call is TRBV28, the J call TRBJ2-3; TRBD2 is a possible D gene (5 bases). The CDR3 extends over 15 amino acids. Germline lookup yields CDR1 MDHEN and CDR2 SYDVKM. Trimming removed 8 bases at V and 0 bases at J, with 15 bases between. This CDR3 is CASAKRLSSTDTQYF. CDR3 bases: TGTGCCAGCGCGAAGAGACTATCTAGCACAGATACGCAGTATTTT.

CDR3 sequence: CASSQDTYNEQFF. The DNA of the CDR3 is TGTGCCAGCAGCCAAGACACCTACAATGAGCAGTTCTTC. The chain has TRBV3-1 and TRBJ2-1; D is undetermined. Trimming shortened V by 0 bases and J by 2 bases, and 2 bases separated the two germline ends. From germline, CDR1 is LGHDT and CDR2 YNNKEL (reference sequence). This CDR3 spans 13 amino acids.